The 18 T cell receptor beta chains below were found in one sample sequenced in a study of cytomegalovirus exposure and HLA in healthy donors. Amplification used 60 Vbeta primers and 13 Jbeta primers. Assay used: immunoSEQ multiplex PCR; TCRdb lists only in-frame clones, some missing. There are more than 150,000 clones in the sample; 75% to 85% occur only once, and approximately 2% lies in the top ten. Sequenced sample: PBMCs. The source is a woman aged 25 to 39 in good health and CMV-seronegative.

This clone has a handful of counts. The J gene is TRBJ1-6, the V gene TRBV18, with a tentative D call TRBD1 (6 bases). Trimming stripped 2 bases from V and 5 bases from J, with 10 bases between. This CDR3 is 15 amino acids long. Germline V gene sequence: CDR1 KGHSH, CDR2 LQKENI. CDR3 loop: CASSPNRVDNSPLHF. The CDR3 coding sequence is TGTGCCAGCTCACCAAACAGGGTAGATAATTCACCCCTCCACTTT.

The gene calls are TRBV5-1 and TRBJ1-1; TRBD1 is a possible D gene (6 bases). This CDR3 comprises 17 residues. V lost 4 bases, J lost 4 bases, and 23 bases lay in between. Germline values: CDR1 SGHRS, CDR2 YFSETQ. The CDR3 DNA reads TGCGCCAGCAGCCGAGTATTCATAAACAGGGAGGGCACTGAAGCTTTCTTT. Amino acids: CASSRVFINREGTEAFF. Supplemented by reference TRBV5-1 and TRBJ1-1, the full variable domain reads KAGVTQTPRYLIKTRGQQVTLSCSPISGHRSVSWYQQTPGQGLQFLFEYFSETQRNKGNFPGRFSGRQFSNSRSEMNVSTLELGDSALYLCASSRVFINREGTEAFFGQGTRLTVV.

The rearrangement links TRBV5-6 to TRBJ2-7; D might be TRBD1 (5 bases). CDR3 length equals 14 residues. The germline gives CDR1 SGHDT, CDR2 YYEEEE. The V gene lost 2 bases and the J gene lost 5 bases, with 14 bases spanning the gap. The CDR3 DNA follows: TGTGCCAGCAGCTTTTACAGGTCTTCTCACGAGCAGTACTTC. Its protein product is CASSFYRSSHEQYF.

The chain links TRBV2 to TRBJ2-3; 8 nucleotides align to TRBD2. In germline, CDR1 is SNHLY, CDR2 FYNNEI. CDR3 length: 16 residues. Trimming removed 3 bases from V and 8 bases from J; junction bases left unmatched: 13. The CDR3 here is CASSEGRGPGRGTQYF. CDR3 nucleotides: TGTGCCAGCAGTGAGGGGCGGGGGCCCGGGAGGGGTACGCAGTATTTT.

This chain's CDR3 is CAISENSYGYTF. Written as DNA, the CDR3 is TGTGCCATCAGTGAAAACAGCTATGGCTACACCTTC. The chain uses TRBV10-3 and TRBJ1-2; D is unclear. This CDR3 region has 12 residues. Trimming took 3 bases from V and 4 from J, leaving 6 bases between them. CDR1 is ENHRY and CDR2 is SYGVKD in the germline V gene.

The chain combines TRBV27 with TRBJ2-3; 9 bases align to TRBD2. The CDR3 sequence is 16 residues long. The V and J ends lost 0 bases and 2 bases, in that order; junction bases with no gene match: 3. Per germline, CDR1 MNHEY and CDR2 SMNVEV (reference sequence). As DNA, the CDR3 is TGTGCCAGCAGTTTATCGGCTAGCGGGGACACAGATACGCAGTATTTT. This translates into CASSLSASGDTDTQYF.

V gene TRBV6-6 combines with J gene TRBJ2-5, with 8 nucleotides matching TRBD2. CDR1 and CDR2 from the germline V gene are MNHNY and SVGAGI (reference sequence). V gave up 4 bases and J gave up 2 bases; unmatched junction bases: 6. The CDR3 contains 15 residues. Here the CDR3 DNA reads TGTGCCAGCAGTTCCATTCTAGCGGGTCAAGAGACCCAGTACTTC. Protein product: CASSSILAGQETQYF.

This clone was seen only once. The chain links TRBV6-6 to TRBJ1-2; no reliable D call. V was shortened by 7 bases and J by 2 bases, with 11 bases between the two germline ends. Germline assignment: CDR1 MNHNY and CDR2 SVGAGI (reference sequence). CDR3 length: 13 amino acids. In DNA, the CDR3 is TGTGCCAGCACACGCGGATTCAACTATGGCTACACCTTC. Its translation: CASTRGFNYGYTF.

The gene calls are TRBV19 and TRBJ2-7; 7 positions match TRBD1. J gave up 2 bases and V 5 bases, and 9 bases lay outside the gene matches. Looked up from germline, CDR1 is LNHDA and CDR2 is SQIVND (reference sequence). CDR3 length equals 15 residues. The CDR3 region is CASSHVRDRPYEQYF. The CDR3 bases are TGTGCCAGTAGTCACGTACGGGACAGACCCTACGAGCAGTACTTC.

This chain uses TRBV9 with TRBJ2-7; TRBD2 matches at 10 bases. This CDR3 has 16 residues. Germline V gene lookup returns CDR1 SGDLS and CDR2 YYNGEE. The V and J ends lost 4 bases and 4 bases, in that order; junction bases with no gene match: 11. CDR3 DNA sequence: TGTGCCAGCAGCCCCAACCCGGCTAGCGGGGGATACGAGCAGTACTTC. Translating gives CASSPNPASGGYEQYF. The full variable domain, in which reference TRBV9 and TRBJ2-7 provide the parts outside the CDR3, is DSGVTQTPKHLITATGQRVTLRCSPRSGDLSVYWYQQSLDQGLQFLIQYYNGEERAKGNILERFSAQQFPDLHSELNLSSLELGDSALYFCASSPNPASGGYEQYFGPGTRLTVT.

This clone showed up just once. CDR3 sequence: CASSIGGRGPETQYF. The CDR3 bases are TGTGCCAGTAGTATAGGGGGAAGGGGGCCAGAGACCCAGTACTTC. The chain has TRBV19 and TRBJ2-5; 7 nucleotides match TRBD1. J was trimmed by 4 bases and V by 1 base; bases with no gene match: 6. Germline CDR1 and CDR2: LNHDA and SQIVND (reference sequence). This CDR3 spans 15 amino acids.

The chain combines TRBV7-9 with TRBJ2-3; 8 bases match TRBD2. The ends lost 5 bases at V and 3 bases at J; junction bases unmatched: 10. The CDR3 runs 16 residues. From germline, CDR1 is SEHNR and CDR2 FQNEAQ (reference sequence). CDR3 bases: TGTGCCAGCAGCAAGATAGCGGGGAACCCGACAGATACGCAGTATTTT. Translated, it gives CASSKIAGNPTDTQYF.

This rearrangement joins TRBV10-1 to TRBJ2-6; TRBD1 is a possible D gene (6 bases). The germline CDR1 and CDR2 sequences are WNHNN and SYGVQD (reference sequence). V was shortened by 0 bases and J by 0 bases, with 15 bases between the two germline ends. The CDR3 is 19 residues long. CDR3 sequence (DNA): TGCGCCAGCAGTGAGTCGGTTGGGACATCGGACTCTGGGGCCAACGTCCTGACTTTC. It specifies CASSESVGTSDSGANVLTF.

The chain combines TRBV27 with TRBJ1-1; 8 bases agree with TRBD1. The CDR3 has 13 residues. Germline CDR1 and CDR2: MNHEY and SMNVEV (reference sequence). V gave up 2 bases and J gave up 7 bases; unmatched junction bases: 3. CDR3 nucleotide sequence: TGTGCCAGCAGTTTAGGACAGGGTCATGAAGCTTTCTTT. It yields the protein CASSLGQGHEAFF.

The chain joins TRBV28 to TRBJ2-4; the match to TRBD1 covers 9 bases. The length of the CDR3 is 14 residues. The V gene end was trimmed by 5 bases and the J gene end by 7 bases; junction bases not matched to a gene: 6. Germline V CDR1 and CDR2: MDHEN, SYDVKM. The CDR3 nucleotides read TGTGCCAGCAGTAAGGCGACAGGGGGGAACATTCAGTACTTC. Its translation is CASSKATGGNIQYF.

CDR3 residues: CASSVGKTGGSYEQYF. CDR3 nucleotide sequence: TGTGCCAGCAGCGTAGGAAAGACAGGGGGCAGCTACGAGCAGTACTTC. The gene calls are TRBV2 and TRBJ2-7; the match to TRBD1 covers 10 bases. CDR1 and CDR2 from the germline V gene are SNHLY and FYNNEI. The CDR3 length is 16 residues. V trimming: 6 bases; J trimming: 3 bases; junction bases outside the gene matches: 11.

V and J are TRBV13 and TRBJ2-5; D gene ambiguous. The DNA matches TRBJ2-7 better at its end, which makes the J call doubtful. Germline V gene sequence: CDR1 PRHDT, CDR2 FYEKMQ (reference sequence). The CDR3 runs 14 residues. The CDR3: CASSLGPGAHEQYF. The DNA of the CDR3 is TGTGCCAGCAGCTTAGGCCCTGGAGCCCACGAGCAGTACTTC.

The chain employs TRBV19 and TRBJ1-2, with D hard to call. This CDR3 is 15 amino acids long. V shed 7 bases and J shed 3 bases, with 18 bases lying between them. CDR1 is LNHDA and CDR2 is SQIVND in the germline V gene (reference sequence). This CDR3 is CASKNVAGYDYGYTF. In DNA form, the CDR3 reads TGTGCCAGTAAGAACGTTGCGGGGTATGACTATGGCTACACCTTC.